This T cell receptor (beta chain) was found in a study of T cell repertoires in cytomegalovirus infection. The overall study: Indications came from public TCR beta signatures; they pointed to CMV infection and to a matching HLA type.

Study-wide results and limits: Cumulative frequency (of public TCR beta family members) identified carriers of CMV plus the relevant HLA. CMV-specific TCR beta clonotypes restricted by HLA-C dominated the ex vivo response.

TCRdb processed the reads anew with MiXCR; each CDR3 protein has one entry. The sample carries roughly 500,000 distinct CDR3 sequences, about 11% recorded once. This clonotype was seen repeatedly, ten times or more. Antigen: not known. Germline V gives CDR1 SEHNR, CDR2 FQNEAQ (reference sequence). Trimming removed 4 bases at V and 3 bases at J, with 13 bases between. The CDR3 sequence is 15 residues long. This TCR came from a human donor in good health (CMV status not recorded). Some clones in this sample may be carry-over from other donors' samples. Input material: PBMCs. This chain links TRBV7-9 with TRBJ1-3; D ambiguous. In DNA, the CDR3 is TGTGCCAGCAGCTCCGGGAGACGGGTTGGAAACACCATATATTTT. Encoded protein: CASSSGRRVGNTIYF.